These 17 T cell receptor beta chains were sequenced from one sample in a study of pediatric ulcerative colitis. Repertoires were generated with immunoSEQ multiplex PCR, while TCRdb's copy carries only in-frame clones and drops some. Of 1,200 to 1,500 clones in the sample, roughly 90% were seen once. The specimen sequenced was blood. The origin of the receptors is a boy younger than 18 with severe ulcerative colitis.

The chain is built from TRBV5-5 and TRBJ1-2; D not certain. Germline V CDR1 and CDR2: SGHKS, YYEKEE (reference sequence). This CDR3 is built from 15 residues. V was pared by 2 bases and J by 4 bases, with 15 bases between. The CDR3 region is CASSLTPRQIYGYTF. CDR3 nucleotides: TGTGCCAGCAGCTTAACTCCCAGGCAGATCTATGGCTACACCTTC.

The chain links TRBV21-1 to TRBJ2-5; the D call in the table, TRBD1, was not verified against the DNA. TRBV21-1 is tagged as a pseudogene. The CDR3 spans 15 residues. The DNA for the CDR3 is TGTGCCAGCAGCACTGGGGAGACAGGGCAAGAGACCCAGTACTTC. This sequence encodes CASSTGETGQETQYF.

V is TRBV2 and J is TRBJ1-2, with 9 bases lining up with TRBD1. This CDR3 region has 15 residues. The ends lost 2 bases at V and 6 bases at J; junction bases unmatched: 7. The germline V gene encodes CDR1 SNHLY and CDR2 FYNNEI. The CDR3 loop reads CASSEIRDRVNGYTF. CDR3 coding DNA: TGTGCCAGCAGTGAAATCCGGGACAGGGTTAATGGCTACACCTTC.

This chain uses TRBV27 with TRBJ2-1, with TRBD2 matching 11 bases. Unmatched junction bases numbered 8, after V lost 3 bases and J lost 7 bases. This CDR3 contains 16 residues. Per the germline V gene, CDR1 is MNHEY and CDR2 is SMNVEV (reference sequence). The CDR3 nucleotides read TGTGCCAGCAGTTTTCTCACTAGCGGGAGAGGAAATGAGCAGTTCTTC. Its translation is CASSFLTSGRGNEQFF.

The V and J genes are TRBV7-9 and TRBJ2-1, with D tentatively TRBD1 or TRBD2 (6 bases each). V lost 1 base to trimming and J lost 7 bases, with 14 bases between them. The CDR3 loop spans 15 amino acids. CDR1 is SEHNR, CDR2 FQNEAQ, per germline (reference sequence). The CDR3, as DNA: TGTGCCAGCAGCTTAGTTGGAGGGGGGCGGAATGAGCAGTTCTTC. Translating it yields CASSLVGGGRNEQFF.

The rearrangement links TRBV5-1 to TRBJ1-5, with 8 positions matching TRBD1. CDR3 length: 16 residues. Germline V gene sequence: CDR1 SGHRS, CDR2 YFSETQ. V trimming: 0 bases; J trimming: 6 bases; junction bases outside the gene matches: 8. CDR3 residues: CASSLGAGGAGQPQHF. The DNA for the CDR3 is TGCGCCAGCAGCTTGGGGGCAGGGGGCGCGGGTCAGCCCCAGCATTTT.

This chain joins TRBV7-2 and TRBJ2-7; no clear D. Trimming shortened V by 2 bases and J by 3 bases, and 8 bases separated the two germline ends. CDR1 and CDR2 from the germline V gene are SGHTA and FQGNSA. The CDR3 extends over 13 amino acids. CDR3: CASSLRRHYEQYF. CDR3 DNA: TGTGCCAGCAGCTTACGTAGGCACTACGAGCAGTACTTC.

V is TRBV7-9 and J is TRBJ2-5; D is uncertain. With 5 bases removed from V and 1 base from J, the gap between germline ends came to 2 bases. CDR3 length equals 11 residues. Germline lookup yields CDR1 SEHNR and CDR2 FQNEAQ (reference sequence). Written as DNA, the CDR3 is TGTGCCAGCAGCCCCCAAGAGACCCAGTACTTC. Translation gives CASSPQETQYF.

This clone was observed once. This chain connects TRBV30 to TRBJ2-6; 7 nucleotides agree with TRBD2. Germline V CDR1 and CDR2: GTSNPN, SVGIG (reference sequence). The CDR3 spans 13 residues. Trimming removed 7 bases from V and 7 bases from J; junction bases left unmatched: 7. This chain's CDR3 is CALPAGEANVLTF. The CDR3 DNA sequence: TGTGCCTTACCCGCGGGGGAAGCCAACGTCCTGACTTTC.

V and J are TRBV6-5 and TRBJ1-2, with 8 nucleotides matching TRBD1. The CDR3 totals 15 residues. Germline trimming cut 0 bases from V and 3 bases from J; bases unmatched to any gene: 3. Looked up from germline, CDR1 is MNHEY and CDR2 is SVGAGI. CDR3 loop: CASSYSSGGYYGYTF. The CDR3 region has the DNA TGTGCCAGCAGTTACTCGTCAGGGGGCTACTATGGCTACACCTTC.

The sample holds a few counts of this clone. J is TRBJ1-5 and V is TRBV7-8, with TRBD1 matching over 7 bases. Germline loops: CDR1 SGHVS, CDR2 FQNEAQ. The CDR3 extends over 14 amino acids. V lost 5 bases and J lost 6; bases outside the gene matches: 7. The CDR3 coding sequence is TGTGCCAGCAGCAGAGGGGGCTGGAGTCAGCCCCAGCATTTT. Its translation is CASSRGGWSQPQHF.

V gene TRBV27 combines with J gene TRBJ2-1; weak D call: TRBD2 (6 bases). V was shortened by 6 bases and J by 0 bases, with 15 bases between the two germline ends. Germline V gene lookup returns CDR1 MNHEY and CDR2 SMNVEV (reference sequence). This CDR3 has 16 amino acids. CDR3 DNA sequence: TGTGCCAGCAGCTCGGGGGTCGGACACTCCTACAATGAGCAGTTCTTC. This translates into CASSSGVGHSYNEQFF.

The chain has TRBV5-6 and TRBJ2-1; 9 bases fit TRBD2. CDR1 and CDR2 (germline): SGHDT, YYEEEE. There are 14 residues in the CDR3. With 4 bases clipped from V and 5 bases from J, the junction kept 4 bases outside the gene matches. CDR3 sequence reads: CASSKRTSDNEQFF. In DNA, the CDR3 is TGTGCCAGCAGCAAGCGGACTAGCGACAATGAGCAGTTCTTC.

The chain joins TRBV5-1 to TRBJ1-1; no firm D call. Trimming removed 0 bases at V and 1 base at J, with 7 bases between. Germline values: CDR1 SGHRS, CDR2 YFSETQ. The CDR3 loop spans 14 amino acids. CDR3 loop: CASSLEAGNTEAFF. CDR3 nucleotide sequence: TGCGCCAGCAGCTTGGAAGCGGGGAACACTGAAGCTTTCTTT. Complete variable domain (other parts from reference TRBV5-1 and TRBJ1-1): KAGVTQTPRYLIKTRGQQVTLSCSPISGHRSVSWYQQTPGQGLQFLFEYFSETQRNKGNFPGRFSGRQFSNSRSEMNVSTLELGDSALYLCASSLEAGNTEAFFGQGTRLTVV.

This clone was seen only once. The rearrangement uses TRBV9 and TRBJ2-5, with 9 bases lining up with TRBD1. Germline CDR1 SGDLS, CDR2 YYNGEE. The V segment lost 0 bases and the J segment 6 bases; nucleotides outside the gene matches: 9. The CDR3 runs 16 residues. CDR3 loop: CASSVGGQGLLKTQYF. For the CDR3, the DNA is TGTGCCAGCAGCGTAGGGGGACAGGGACTGTTAAAGACCCAGTACTTC. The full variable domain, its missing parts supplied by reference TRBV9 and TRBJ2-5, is DSGVTQTPKHLITATGQRVTLRCSPRSGDLSVYWYQQSLDQGLQFLIQYYNGEERAKGNILERFSAQQFPDLHSELNLSSLELGDSALYFCASSVGGQGLLKTQYFGPGTRLLVL.

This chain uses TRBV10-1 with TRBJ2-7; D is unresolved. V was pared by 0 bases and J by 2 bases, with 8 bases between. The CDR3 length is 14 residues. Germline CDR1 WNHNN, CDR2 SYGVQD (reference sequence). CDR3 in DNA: TGCGCCAGCAGTGAGTCGCTTCTCCCCTACGAGCAGTACTTC. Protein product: CASSESLLPYEQYF.

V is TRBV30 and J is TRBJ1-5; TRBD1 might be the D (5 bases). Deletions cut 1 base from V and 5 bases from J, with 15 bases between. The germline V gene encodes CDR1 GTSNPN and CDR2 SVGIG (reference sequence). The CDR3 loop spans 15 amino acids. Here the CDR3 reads CAWSGDQLGDQPQHF. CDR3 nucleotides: TGTGCCTGGAGTGGGGACCAACTAGGGGATCAGCCCCAGCATTTT.